This paragraph covers one T cell receptor (beta chain) sequence. The antigen is not known. 60 Vbeta and 13 Jbeta primers were used in PCR. Profiling relied on immunoSEQ multiplex PCR, and the TCRdb table lists in-frame clones only, not all of them. Of about 140,000 clones in the sample, around 72% were seen once. This entry is derived from a study of cytomegalovirus exposure and HLA in healthy donors. Study-wide points: Confirmation in vitro established that a few CMV-associated chains were specific for CMV antigens. One cluster of highly shared sequence variants probably arose as a sequencing artifact. Per published reports, the classifier diagnosed cytomegalovirus status with high specificity and sensitivity.

The sample taken for sequencing was PBMCs. The TCR comes from a woman aged 40 to 55 in good health and CMV-seronegative.

Here the CDR3 DNA reads TGTGCCAGTAGTGACAGAAACTCTGGAAACACCATATATTTT. Its translation: CASSDRNSGNTIYF. J is TRBJ1-3 and V is TRBV19, with D possibly TRBD1 on 5 matching bases. V was trimmed by 5 bases and J by 0 bases, leaving 8 bases between them. The germline V gene has CDR1 LNHDA and CDR2 SQIVND (reference sequence). CDR3 size: 14 residues.